This T cell receptor beta chain was sequenced during a study of T cell clonality in common variable immunodeficiency. Notes on the study in general: Fewer deletions and N-nucleotide insertions were reportedly seen in common variable immunodeficiency TCR beta sequences. CVID subjects had higher TCRbeta clonality than healthy controls, most marked in about a third.

In its sample, this clone was seen many times. Its antigen is not known. The CDR3 is cut off 3 residues early in the read; its end comes from the germline J gene. Germline values: CDR1 LNHDA, CDR2 SQIVND (reference sequence). V dropped 6 bases and J dropped 5 bases, with 11 bases sitting between them. This CDR3 region has 13 residues. The protocol was immunoSEQ multiplex PCR, while the TCRdb copy is restricted to in-frame clones and leaves out a portion. This table holds 25,000 to 35,000 clones with no singletons; the top ten claim around 3.2%. For at least one year, all CVID subjects received replacement immunoglobulin. Heparinized whole blood, roughly 4.5 to 9 ml, came from each donor.

This TCR was sampled from a human donor with common variable immunodeficiency. The chain couples TRBV19 to TRBJ1-5; tentative D call: TRBD1 (6 bases). The source material was peripheral blood mononuclear cells. Incomplete CDR3 DNA: TGTGCCAGTAGCACAGGGTGGGATCAGCCC. Amino acid sequence: CASSTGWDQP. In full, the CDR3 reads CASSTGWDQPQHF.